These T cell receptor beta chains were read from a single sample in a study of somatic mutations in cytotoxic T cells in rheumatoid arthritis. TCRdb's table, derived via immunoSEQ multiplex PCR, lists solely in-frame clones and lacks some. The table includes about 10,000 clones, around 74% detected once. Sequenced input: CD8+ T cells sorted from blood. These receptors were taken from a man between 45 and 60 years old in good health. CDR3s include the opening cysteine and the closing phenylalanine or tryptophan.

>TRBV5-4|TRBJ1-2
CASSPAGGRDGYTF
>TRBV9|TRBJ2-1
CASSGPGRGYNEQFF
>TRBV6-1|TRBJ1-5
CASWAEGRQPQHF
>TRBV28|TRBJ1-2
CASSGARQGYGYTF
>TRBV4-1|TRBJ2-7
CASSRPGQASYEQYF
>TRBV7-8|TRBJ1-1
CASSLRGSTEAFF
>TRBV28|TRBJ2-7
CASSWTGSGGEQYF
>TRBV6-1|TRBJ1-1
CASSPTELNTEAFF
>TRBV9|TRBJ1-1
CASSTTGGNTEAFF
>TRBV29-1|TRBJ2-7
CSVEGGEGLYYEQYF
>TRBV5-4|TRBJ2-5
CASSLVSQGKETQYF
>TRBV7-9|TRBJ2-1
CASIGVRNEQFF
>TRBV5-1|TRBJ1-6
CASTVWASYNSPLHF
>TRBV4-3|TRBJ2-2
CASSQEIPSGNGTGELFF
>TRBV28|TRBJ1-3
CASSLMGVSISGNTIYF
>TRBV6-1|TRBJ1-1
CASSVRQGYTEAFF
>TRBV4-1|TRBJ2-5
CASSQPGDWQETQYF
>TRBV15|TRBJ1-5
CATSRDRGAGQPQHF
>TRBV11-2|TRBJ2-7
CASSLGSRGPAYEQYF
>TRBV7-9|TRBJ1-4
CASSFRDRGHEKLFF
>TRBV7-9|TRBJ2-3
CASRAGGDTQYF
>TRBV5-6|TRBJ2-7
CASSFGVSGEQYF
>TRBV6-6|TRBJ1-2
CASSYGGTGPYGYTF
>TRBV9|TRBJ2-7
CASSVEGTGTNEQYF
>TRBV10-1|TRBJ2-7
CASRNLTGPYEQYF
>TRBV6-1|TRBJ2-3
CASSDGEVADTQYF
>TRBV9|TRBJ1-2
CASSAGTGARNGYTF
>TRBV11-2|TRBJ2-7
CASSSDTSYEQYF